The 26 T cell receptor beta chains below come from one sample, sequenced in a study of blood T cell repertoires in COVID-19. Profiling relied on immunoSEQ multiplex PCR, and the TCRdb table lists in-frame clones only, not all of them. The table has under 150,000 clones, roughly 80% seen once; the top ten hold 5.5%. Sequencing was performed on PBMCs or T cells enriched from blood (not recorded which). Receptors originate from a man aged 35-49 years with acute COVID-19.

The chain couples TRBV27 to TRBJ1-4; D unresolved. V lost 9 bases and J lost 0, with 14 bases in between. Germline V gene data show CDR1 as MNHEY and CDR2 as SMNVEV (reference sequence). The CDR3 loop spans 15 amino acids. The CDR3 nucleotides read TGTGCCAGTAAGACCTCACGGGCAACTAATGAAAAACTGTTTTTT. Its translation is CASKTSRATNEKLFF.

The rearrangement uses TRBV20-1 and TRBJ1-2; D call uncertain. The CDR3 is made up of 10 amino acids. Looked up from germline, CDR1 is DFQATT and CDR2 is SNEGSKA (reference sequence). V lost 2 bases to trimming and J lost 8 bases, with 6 bases between them. CDR3 residues: CSARQLGYTF. The CDR3, as DNA: TGCAGTGCTAGACAACTAGGCTACACCTTC.

The chain carries TRBV30 and TRBJ2-5; D may be TRBD2 (6 bases). This CDR3 is 14 amino acids long. Germline V gives CDR1 GTSNPN, CDR2 SVGIG (reference sequence). The V and J ends lost 2 bases and 3 bases respectively, with 13 bases between them. CDR3 residues: CAWSSLGGEETQYF. CDR3 in DNA: TGTGCCTGGAGTTCCCTCGGGGGAGAAGAGACCCAGTACTTC.

This clone was seen a single time. The rearrangement joins TRBV11-2 to TRBJ2-5; TRBD1 matches at 8 bases. From germline, CDR1 is SGHAT and CDR2 FQNNGV. The CDR3 extends over 15 amino acids. V trimming: 5 bases; J trimming: 5 bases; junction bases outside the gene matches: 10. CDR3 amino acids: CASSEARGQRETQYF. CDR3 sequence (DNA): TGTGCCAGCAGCGAAGCCAGGGGGCAAAGGGAGACCCAGTACTTC.

This clone was counted between two and nine times. The chain combines TRBV5-4 with TRBJ2-7; D is uncertain. V was pared by 3 bases and J by 4 bases, with 5 bases between. Germline V lookup: CDR1 SGHNT, CDR2 YYREEE (reference sequence). This CDR3 is built from 11 residues. The CDR3 DNA reads TGTGCCAGCAGCTCCCAGTACGAGCAGTACTTC. Encoded protein: CASSSQYEQYF.

The chain has TRBV20-1 and TRBJ2-1; 10 bases align to TRBD2. The V segment lost 3 bases and the J segment 3 bases; nucleotides outside the gene matches: 8. The CDR3 runs to 16 residues. Germline CDR1 DFQATT, CDR2 SNEGSKA (reference sequence). Here the CDR3 reads CSASRKGLADYNEQFF. Here the CDR3 DNA reads TGCAGTGCTAGTAGGAAAGGACTAGCGGACTACAATGAGCAGTTCTTC.

This sequence joins TRBV3-1 (or the pseudogene TRBV3-2) and TRBJ2-5, with D perhaps matching TRBD2 (5 bases). Germline CDR1 and CDR2: LGHDT and YNNKEL (reference sequence). The V and J ends lost 3 bases and 1 base respectively, with 9 bases between them. This CDR3 region has 14 residues. The chain's CDR3 is CASSQGRGQETQYF. In DNA, the CDR3 is TGTGCCAGCAGCCAGGGTCGGGGCCAAGAGACCCAGTACTTC.

This clone was seen once. The V gene is TRBV30, the J gene TRBJ2-1, with 7 positions matching TRBD1. The CDR3 has 14 residues. CDR1 GTSNPN and CDR2 SVGIG come from the germline V gene (reference sequence). Unmatched junction bases numbered 4, after V lost 2 bases and J lost 3 bases. The CDR3 nucleotides read TGTGCCTGGAGTACGGGACAGCGCTACAATGAGCAGTTCTTC. Translated, it gives CAWSTGQRYNEQFF.

The chain employs TRBV7-9 and TRBJ2-2, with 9 bases matching TRBD1. The trim removed 5 bases at V and 8 bases at J, leaving 12 bases unmatched. The CDR3 loop spans 16 amino acids. Germline-derived CDR1 and CDR2 are SEHNR and FQNEAQ (reference sequence). The DNA of the CDR3 is TGTGCCAGCAGCGGGGACAGGGTATTTGTGCTGGGGGAGCTGTTTTTT. This gives the protein CASSGDRVFVLGELFF.

The chain is built from TRBV7-2 and TRBJ1-4; no firm D call. Germline CDR1 reads SGHTA; CDR2 reads FQGNSA. Trimming took 3 bases from V and 8 from J, leaving 10 bases between them. The CDR3 consists of 13 residues. CDR3 in DNA: TGTGCCAGCAGCTTGAGGTCGAACGAAAAACTGTTTTTT. It yields the protein CASSLRSNEKLFF.

Only a few counts were recorded for this clone. The V call is TRBV5-1, the J call TRBJ1-1, with 8 bases identical to TRBD1. This CDR3 comprises 17 residues. Germline CDR1 and CDR2: SGHRS and YFSETQ. Trimming cost V 4 bases and J 0 bases; bases outside gene matches: 11. The CDR3 sequence is CASSLEAGGLVNTEAFF. The CDR3 bases are TGCGCCAGCAGCCTAGAGGCAGGGGGCCTGGTGAACACTGAAGCTTTCTTT.

This chain uses TRBV5-1 with TRBJ2-1; 7 bases map to TRBD2. The V and J ends lost 4 bases and 7 bases, in that order; junction bases with no gene match: 11. The germline V gene encodes CDR1 SGHRS and CDR2 YFSETQ. The CDR3 length is 15 residues. The CDR3 loop is CASSLGTIGVNEQFF. DNA for the CDR3: TGCGCCAGCAGCCTAGGGACTATTGGGGTTAATGAGCAGTTCTTC.

The chain carries TRBV28 and TRBJ2-3, with TRBD1 as a possible D gene (6 bases). CDR3 length: 16 residues. CDR1 MDHEN and CDR2 SYDVKM come from the germline V gene. The V end lost 8 bases, the J end lost 2 bases, and 20 bases lay between the germline ends. CDR3 bases: TGTGCCAGCCCCGCAAGGGGGTCCGCCGACACAGATACGCAGTATTTT. It yields the protein CASPARGSADTDTQYF.

The chain carries TRBV5-6 and TRBJ2-7; D call uncertain. This CDR3 is built from 13 residues. The V gene's germline CDR1 is SGHDT and CDR2 YYEEEE. V was clipped by 0 bases and J by 4 bases, with 8 bases between them. In DNA, the CDR3 is TGTGCCAGCAGCTTGGCGTCACTATACGAGCAGTACTTC. Its protein product is CASSLASLYEQYF.

The table lists this clone with a count of one. The chain combines TRBV7-9 with TRBJ2-2, with D possibly matching TRBD1 (5 bases). This CDR3 spans 14 amino acids. V was pared by 5 bases and J by 1 base, with 8 bases between. Germline loops: CDR1 SEHNR, CDR2 FQNEAQ (reference sequence). CDR3 DNA sequence: TGTGCCAGCAGCCCTGACAGGAACACCGGGGAGCTGTTTTTT. Its translation: CASSPDRNTGELFF.

The chain recombines TRBV5-1 with TRBJ1-4; 7 positions match TRBD1. CDR1 and CDR2 (germline): SGHRS, YFSETQ. The CDR3 is 14 amino acids. V gave up 4 bases and J gave up 5 bases; unmatched junction bases: 5. The CDR3 coding sequence is TGCGCCAGCAGCCTCGGGACAGCGAATGAAAAACTGTTTTTT. Translating it yields CASSLGTANEKLFF.

The chain recombines TRBV7-2 with TRBJ2-7, with D possibly being TRBD2 (5 bases). Trimming shortened V by 5 bases and J by 3 bases, and 14 bases separated the two germline ends. The V gene's germline CDR1 is SGHTA and CDR2 FQGNSA. The CDR3 spans 14 residues. CDR3: CASSPDGISYEQYF. The CDR3 bases are TGTGCCAGCAGCCCAGACGGGATAAGCTACGAGCAGTACTTC.

The chain is built from TRBV24-1 and TRBJ2-3; D call uncertain. This CDR3 comprises 14 residues. Trimming left V 1 base short and J 6 bases short, with 10 bases between. Germline V gene sequence: CDR1 KGHDR, CDR2 SFDVKD. This CDR3 is CATSDFVTPDTQYF. In nucleotides, the CDR3 is TGTGCCACCAGTGATTTTGTCACACCCGATACGCAGTATTTT.

This chain connects TRBV9 to TRBJ2-2; tentatively, D is TRBD1 (5 bases). The V gene's germline CDR1 is SGDLS and CDR2 YYNGEE. CDR3 length: 13 residues. V lost 0 bases, J lost 6 bases, and 6 bases lay in between. CDR3 protein: CASSVAGPGELFF. CDR3 DNA sequence: TGTGCCAGCAGCGTAGCAGGGCCCGGGGAGCTGTTTTTT.

This clone occurred once. This chain uses TRBV5-4 with TRBJ2-5; D is unclear. The CDR3 length is 14 residues. Per germline, CDR1 SGHNT and CDR2 YYREEE (reference sequence). V lost 4 bases to trimming and J lost 1 base, with 11 bases between them. For the CDR3, the DNA is TGTGCCAGCAGCCCCCTCGTTTCCCAAGAGACCCAGTACTTC. Its translation: CASSPLVSQETQYF.

This clone appeared a few times. CDR3 sequence: CASSVTYNSPLHF. CDR3 DNA: TGTGCCAGCAGTGTCACATATAATTCACCCCTCCACTTT. The chain uses TRBV2 and TRBJ1-6, with D uncertain. CDR1 is SNHLY, CDR2 FYNNEI, per germline. V shed 4 bases and J shed 4 bases, with 5 bases lying between them. CDR3 size: 13 residues.

The J gene is TRBJ2-7, the V gene TRBV19; possible D gene TRBD1, 5 bases. The CDR3 has 14 amino acids. From germline, CDR1 is LNHDA and CDR2 SQIVND (reference sequence). V was pared by 5 bases and J by 0 bases, with 11 bases between. CDR3 amino acids: CASSRDQGSYEQYF. DNA of the CDR3: TGTGCCAGTAGTCGAGATCAGGGCTCCTACGAGCAGTACTTC.

The rearrangement joins TRBV6-5 to TRBJ2-3, with 8 bases fitting TRBD2. The CDR3 is 15 residues long. Germline values: CDR1 MNHEY, CDR2 SVGAGI. With V trimmed by 6 bases and J by 3 bases, 8 bases remained unmatched. The CDR3 DNA reads as TGTGCCAGCAGCGCCTGGACTAGCAAAACAGATACGCAGTATTTT. Its translation: CASSAWTSKTDTQYF.

The V gene is TRBV28, the J gene TRBJ2-5; 11 positions match TRBD1. The CDR3 has 17 amino acids. Germline V lookup: CDR1 MDHEN, CDR2 SYDVKM. With V trimmed by 5 bases and J by 5 bases, 13 bases remained unmatched. CDR3 sequence: CASSNPGQGVPRETQYF. CDR3 DNA: TGTGCCAGCAGTAATCCGGGACAGGGGGTTCCCCGGGAGACCCAGTACTTC.

The V call is TRBV28, the J call TRBJ2-1; 8 bases agree with TRBD2. In germline, CDR1 is MDHEN, CDR2 SYDVKM. V was pared by 5 bases and J by 0 bases, with 3 bases of the junction left unmatched. This CDR3 has 15 residues. As DNA, the CDR3 is TGTGCCAGCAGTCTCGGGACTAGCTCCTACAATGAGCAGTTCTTC. Translation: CASSLGTSSYNEQFF.

This rearrangement joins TRBV5-1 to TRBJ2-7, with 8 bases that match TRBD2. The CDR3 totals 13 residues. Germline V gene data show CDR1 as SGHRS and CDR2 as YFSETQ. The ends lost 3 bases at V and 3 bases at J; junction bases unmatched: 2. The CDR3 loop reads CASSWGTSYEQYF. The CDR3 region has the DNA TGCGCCAGCAGCTGGGGGACTAGCTACGAGCAGTACTTC.